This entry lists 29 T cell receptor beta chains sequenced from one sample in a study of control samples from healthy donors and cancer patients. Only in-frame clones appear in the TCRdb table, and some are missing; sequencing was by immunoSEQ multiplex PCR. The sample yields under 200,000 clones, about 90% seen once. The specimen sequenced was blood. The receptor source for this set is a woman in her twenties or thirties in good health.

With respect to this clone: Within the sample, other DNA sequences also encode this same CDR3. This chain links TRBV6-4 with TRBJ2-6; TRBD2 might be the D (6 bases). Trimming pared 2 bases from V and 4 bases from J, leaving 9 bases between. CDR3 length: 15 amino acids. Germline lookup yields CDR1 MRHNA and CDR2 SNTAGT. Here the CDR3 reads CASSDGGSGANVLTF. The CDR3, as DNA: TGTGCCAGCAGTGACGGAGGGTCAGGGGCCAACGTCCTGACTTTC.

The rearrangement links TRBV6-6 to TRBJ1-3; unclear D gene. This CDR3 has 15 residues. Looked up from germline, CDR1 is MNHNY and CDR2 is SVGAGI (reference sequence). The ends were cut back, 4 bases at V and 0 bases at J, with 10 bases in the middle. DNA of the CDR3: TGTGCCAGCAGTTTACAACCGAGCTCTGGAAACACCATATATTTT. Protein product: CASSLQPSSGNTIYF.

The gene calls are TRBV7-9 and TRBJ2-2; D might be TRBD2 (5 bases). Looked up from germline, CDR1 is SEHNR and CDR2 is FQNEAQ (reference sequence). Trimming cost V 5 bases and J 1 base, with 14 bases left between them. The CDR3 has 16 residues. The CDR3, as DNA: TGTGCCAGCAGCCCCTTGGTCGGGATGAACACCGGGGAGCTGTTTTTT. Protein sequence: CASSPLVGMNTGELFF.

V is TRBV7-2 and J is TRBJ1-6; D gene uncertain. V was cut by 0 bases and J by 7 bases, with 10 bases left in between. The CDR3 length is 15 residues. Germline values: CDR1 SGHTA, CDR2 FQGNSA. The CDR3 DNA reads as TGTGCCAGCAGCTTAGCGGCCATAGGAAATTCACCCCTCCACTTT. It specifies CASSLAAIGNSPLHF.

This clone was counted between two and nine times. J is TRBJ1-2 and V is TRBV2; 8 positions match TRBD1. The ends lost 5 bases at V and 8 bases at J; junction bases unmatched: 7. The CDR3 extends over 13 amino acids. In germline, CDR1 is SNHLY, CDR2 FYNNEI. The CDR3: CASSQDRAGGYTF. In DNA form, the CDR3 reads TGTGCCAGCAGTCAGGACAGGGCCGGGGGCTACACCTTC.

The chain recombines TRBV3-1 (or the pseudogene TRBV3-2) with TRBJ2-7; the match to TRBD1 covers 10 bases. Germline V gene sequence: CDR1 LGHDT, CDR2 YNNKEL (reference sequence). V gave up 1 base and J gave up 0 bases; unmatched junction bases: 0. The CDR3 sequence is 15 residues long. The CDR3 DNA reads TGTGCCAGCAGCCAAGGGACAGGGGGCTCCTACGAGCAGTACTTC. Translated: CASSQGTGGSYEQYF.

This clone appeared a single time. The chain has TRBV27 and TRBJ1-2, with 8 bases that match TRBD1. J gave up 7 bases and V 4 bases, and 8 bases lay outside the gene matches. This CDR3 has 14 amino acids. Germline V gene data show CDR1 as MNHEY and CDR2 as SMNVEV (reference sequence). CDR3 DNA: TGTGCCAGCAGTTCGTCGACAGGGGCGTTTGGCTACACCTTC. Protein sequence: CASSSSTGAFGYTF.

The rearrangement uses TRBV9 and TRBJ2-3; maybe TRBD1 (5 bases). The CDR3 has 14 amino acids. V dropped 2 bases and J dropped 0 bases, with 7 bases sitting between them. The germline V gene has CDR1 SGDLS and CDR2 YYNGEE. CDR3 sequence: CASSVTASTDTQYF. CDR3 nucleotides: TGTGCCAGCAGCGTGACAGCTAGCACAGATACGCAGTATTTT.

The CDR3 nucleotides read TGTGCCAGCTCCACCACAGGTGGGAATAATGAGCAGTTCTTC. Protein sequence: CASSTTGGNNEQFF. This chain uses TRBV18 with TRBJ2-1, with D maybe TRBD1 (5 bases). Deletions cut 6 bases from V and 7 bases from J, with 16 bases between. The V gene's germline CDR1 is KGHSH and CDR2 LQKENI. The CDR3 length is 14 residues.

The CDR3 DNA sequence: TGTGCCAGCAGTTACGAGGGGGGACGCGAGCAGTACGTC. It specifies CASSYEGGREQYV. The chain is built from TRBV6-6 and TRBJ2-7; perhaps D is TRBD1 or TRBD2 (6 bases each). Trimming took 2 bases from V and 6 from J, leaving 11 bases between them. Germline values: CDR1 MNHNY, CDR2 SVGAGI (reference sequence). The CDR3 has 13 residues.

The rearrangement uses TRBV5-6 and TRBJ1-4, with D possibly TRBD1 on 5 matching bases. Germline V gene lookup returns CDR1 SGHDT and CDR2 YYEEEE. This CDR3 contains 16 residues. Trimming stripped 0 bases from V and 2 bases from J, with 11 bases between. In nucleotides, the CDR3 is TGTGCCAGCAGCTTGGGAGGGGCTGCGACTAATGAAAAACTGTTTTTT. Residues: CASSLGGAATNEKLFF. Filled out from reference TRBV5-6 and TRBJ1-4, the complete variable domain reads DAGVTQSPTHLIKTRGQQVTLRCSPKSGHDTVSWYQQALGQGPQFIFQYYEEEERQRGNFPDRFSGHQFPNYSSELNVNALLLGDSALYLCASSLGGAATNEKLFFGSGTQLSVL.

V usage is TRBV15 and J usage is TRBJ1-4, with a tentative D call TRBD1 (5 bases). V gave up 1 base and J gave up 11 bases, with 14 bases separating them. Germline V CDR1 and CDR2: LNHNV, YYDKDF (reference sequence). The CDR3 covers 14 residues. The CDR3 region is CATSRGDGGEKLFF. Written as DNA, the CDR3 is TGTGCCACCAGCAGAGGGGACGGAGGAGAGAAACTGTTTTTT. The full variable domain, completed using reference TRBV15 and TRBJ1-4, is DAMVIQNPRYQVTQFGKPVTLSCSQTLNHNVMYWYQQKSSQAPKLLFHYYDKDFNNEADTPDNFQSRRPNTSFCFLDIRSPGLGDTAMYLCATSRGDGGEKLFFGSGTQLSVL.

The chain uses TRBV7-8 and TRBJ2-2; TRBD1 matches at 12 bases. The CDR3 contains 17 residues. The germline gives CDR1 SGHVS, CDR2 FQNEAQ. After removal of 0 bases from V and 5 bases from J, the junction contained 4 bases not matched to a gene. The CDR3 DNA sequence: TGTGCCAGCAGCTTAGCGGGGACAGGGGGCATAACCGGGGAGCTGTTTTTT. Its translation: CASSLAGTGGITGELFF.

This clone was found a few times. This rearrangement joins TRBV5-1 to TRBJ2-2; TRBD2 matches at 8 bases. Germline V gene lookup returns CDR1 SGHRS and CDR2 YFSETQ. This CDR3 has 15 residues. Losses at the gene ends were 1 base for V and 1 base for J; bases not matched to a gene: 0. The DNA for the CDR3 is TGCGCCAGCAGCTTGAGCGGGAGGAACACCGGGGAGCTGTTTTTT. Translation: CASSLSGRNTGELFF.

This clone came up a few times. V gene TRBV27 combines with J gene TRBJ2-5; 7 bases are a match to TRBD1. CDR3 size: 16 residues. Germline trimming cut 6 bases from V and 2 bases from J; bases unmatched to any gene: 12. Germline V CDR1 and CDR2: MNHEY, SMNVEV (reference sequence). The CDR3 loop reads CASSHARDSSQETQYF. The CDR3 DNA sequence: TGTGCCAGCAGCCACGCCCGGGACAGCTCGCAAGAGACCCAGTACTTC.

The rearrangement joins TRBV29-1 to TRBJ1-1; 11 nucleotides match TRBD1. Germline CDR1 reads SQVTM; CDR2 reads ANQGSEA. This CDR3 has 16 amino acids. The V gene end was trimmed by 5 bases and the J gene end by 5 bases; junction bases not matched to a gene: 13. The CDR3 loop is CSVLRPGDRGRTEAFF. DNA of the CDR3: TGCAGCGTTCTTAGACCGGGGGACAGGGGGAGGACTGAAGCTTTCTTT.

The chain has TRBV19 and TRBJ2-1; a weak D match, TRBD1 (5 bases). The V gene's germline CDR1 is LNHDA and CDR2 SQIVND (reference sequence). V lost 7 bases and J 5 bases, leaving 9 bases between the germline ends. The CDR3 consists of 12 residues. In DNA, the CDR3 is TGTGCCAGTAAATGGGGCGACAATGAGCAGTTCTTC. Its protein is CASKWGDNEQFF. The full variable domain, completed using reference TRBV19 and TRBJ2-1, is DGGITQSPKYLFRKEGQNVTLSCEQNLNHDAMYWYRQDPGQGLRLIYYSQIVNDFQKGDIAEGYSVSREKKESFPLTVTSAQKNPTAFYLCASKWGDNEQFFGPGTRLTVL.

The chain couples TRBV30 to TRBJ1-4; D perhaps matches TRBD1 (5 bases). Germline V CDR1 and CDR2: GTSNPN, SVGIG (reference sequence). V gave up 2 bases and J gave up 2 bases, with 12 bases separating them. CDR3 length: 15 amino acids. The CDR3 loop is CAWSKPEGTNEKLFF. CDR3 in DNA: TGTGCCTGGAGTAAACCTGAGGGGACTAATGAAAAACTGTTTTTT. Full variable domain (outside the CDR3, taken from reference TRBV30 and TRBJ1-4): SQTIHQWPATLVQPVGSPLSLECTVEGTSNPNLYWYRQAAGRGLQLLFYSVGIGQISSEVPQNLSASRPQDRQFILSSKKLLLSDSGFYLCAWSKPEGTNEKLFFGSGTQLSVL.

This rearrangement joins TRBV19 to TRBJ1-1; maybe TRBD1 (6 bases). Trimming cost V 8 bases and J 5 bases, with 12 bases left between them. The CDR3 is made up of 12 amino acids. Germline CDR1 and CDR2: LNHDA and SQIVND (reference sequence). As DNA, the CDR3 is TGTGCCAGTGGGCCCAGGGGTACTGAAGCTTTCTTT. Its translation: CASGPRGTEAFF.

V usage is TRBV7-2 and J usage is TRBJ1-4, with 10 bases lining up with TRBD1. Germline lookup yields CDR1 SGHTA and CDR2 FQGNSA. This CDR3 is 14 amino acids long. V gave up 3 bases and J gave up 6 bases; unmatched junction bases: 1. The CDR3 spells CASSFGTGDEKLFF. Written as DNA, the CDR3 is TGTGCCAGCAGCTTCGGGACAGGGGATGAAAAACTGTTTTTT.

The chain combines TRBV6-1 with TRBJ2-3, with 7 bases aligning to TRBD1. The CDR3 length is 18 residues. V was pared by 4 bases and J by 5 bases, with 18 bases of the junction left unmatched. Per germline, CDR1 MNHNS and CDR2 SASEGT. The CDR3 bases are TGTGCCAGCAGTGGTAAGCCACTTCGGGACAGATGGGAAGATACGCAGTATTTT. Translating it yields CASSGKPLRDRWEDTQYF.

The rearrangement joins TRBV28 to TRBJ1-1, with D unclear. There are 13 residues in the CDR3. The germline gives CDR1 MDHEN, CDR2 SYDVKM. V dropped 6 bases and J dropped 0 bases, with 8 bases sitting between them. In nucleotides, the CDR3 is TGTGCCAGCAGCAGGTTAATGAACACTGAAGCTTTCTTT. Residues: CASSRLMNTEAFF.

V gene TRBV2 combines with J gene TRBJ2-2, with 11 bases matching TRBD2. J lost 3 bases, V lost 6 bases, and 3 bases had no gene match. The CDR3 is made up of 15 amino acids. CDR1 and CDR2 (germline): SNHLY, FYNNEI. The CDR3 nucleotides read TGTGCCAGCAGGAAGGGACTAGCGGACACCGGGGAGCTGTTTTTT. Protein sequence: CASRKGLADTGELFF. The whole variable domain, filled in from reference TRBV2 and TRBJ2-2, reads EPEVTQTPSHQVTQMGQEVILRCVPISNHLYFYWYRQILGQKVEFLVSFYNNEISEKSEIFDDQFSVERPDGSNFTLKIRSTKLEDSAMYFCASRKGLADTGELFFGEGSRLTVL.

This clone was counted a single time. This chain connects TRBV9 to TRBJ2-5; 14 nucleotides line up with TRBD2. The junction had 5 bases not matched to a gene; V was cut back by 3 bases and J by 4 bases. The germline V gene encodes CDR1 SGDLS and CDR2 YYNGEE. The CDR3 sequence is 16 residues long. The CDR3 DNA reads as TGTGCCAGCAGCGCCACCGGGACTAGCGGGGGAGAGACCCAGTACTTC. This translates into CASSATGTSGGETQYF.

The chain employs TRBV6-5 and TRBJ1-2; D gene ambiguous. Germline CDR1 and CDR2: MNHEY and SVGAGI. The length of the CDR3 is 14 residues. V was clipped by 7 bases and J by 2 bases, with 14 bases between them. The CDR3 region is CASTSGGLNYGYTF. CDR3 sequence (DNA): TGTGCCAGCACCTCCGGAGGCCTGAACTATGGCTACACCTTC.

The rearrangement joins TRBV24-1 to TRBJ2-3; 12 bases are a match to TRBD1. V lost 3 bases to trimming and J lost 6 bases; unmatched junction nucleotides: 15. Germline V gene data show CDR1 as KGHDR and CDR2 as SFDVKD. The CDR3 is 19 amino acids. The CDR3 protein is CATSDPGTGGVRGVDTQYF. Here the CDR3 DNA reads TGTGCCACCAGTGATCCCGGGACAGGGGGCGTGAGGGGGGTGGATACGCAGTATTTT.

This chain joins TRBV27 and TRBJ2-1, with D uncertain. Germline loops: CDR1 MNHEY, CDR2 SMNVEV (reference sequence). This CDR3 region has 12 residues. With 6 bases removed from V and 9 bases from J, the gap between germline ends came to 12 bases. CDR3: CASRNSFSEQFF. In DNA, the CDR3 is TGTGCCAGCAGGAACTCCTTCTCTGAGCAGTTCTTC.

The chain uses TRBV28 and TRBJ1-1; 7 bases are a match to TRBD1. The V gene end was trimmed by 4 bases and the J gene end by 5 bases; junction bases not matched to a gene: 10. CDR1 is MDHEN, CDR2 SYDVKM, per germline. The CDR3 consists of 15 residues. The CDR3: CASSYPQGVGTEAFF. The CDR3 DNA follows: TGTGCCAGCAGTTATCCCCAGGGGGTAGGAACTGAAGCTTTCTTT.

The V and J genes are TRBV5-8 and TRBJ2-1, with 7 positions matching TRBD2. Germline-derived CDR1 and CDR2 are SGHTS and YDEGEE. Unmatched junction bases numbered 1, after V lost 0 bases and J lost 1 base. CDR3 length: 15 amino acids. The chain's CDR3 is CASSLVGGSYNEQFF. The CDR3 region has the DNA TGTGCCAGCAGCTTGGTGGGAGGGTCCTACAATGAGCAGTTCTTC.